These 9 T cell receptor beta chains share one sample of origin, sequenced in a study of blood T cell repertoires in COVID-19. The assay was immunoSEQ multiplex PCR, and TCRdb's table has in-frame clones only and misses some. The sample has 35,000 to 50,000 clones; roughly 87% are singletons. What was sequenced was peripheral blood. The origin of the receptors is a man aged 60 to 75 with active COVID-19.

The rearrangement links TRBV6-1 to TRBJ2-3; tentatively, D is TRBD1 (8 bases). The germline V and J ends were trimmed by 3 bases and 5 bases, with 12 bases remaining between them. CDR3 length equals 14 residues. Germline CDR1 and CDR2: MNHNS and SASEGT. CDR3 bases: TGTGCCAGCAGTGATACAGGGGGGGGAGATACGCAGTATTTT. Its translation is CASSDTGGGDTQYF.

The CDR3 reads CASSIAGQGYGYTF. For the CDR3, the DNA is TGTGCCAGTAGTATAGCGGGACAGGGGTATGGCTACACCTTC. The V call is TRBV19, the J call TRBJ1-2, with 10 nucleotides matching TRBD1. The CDR3 is 14 residues long. V was pared by 1 base and J by 5 bases, with 1 base of the junction left unmatched. Germline loops: CDR1 LNHDA, CDR2 SQIVND (reference sequence).

This clone was detected once. The genes are TRBV10-3 and TRBJ2-1; 12 bases are shared with TRBD2. CDR1 and CDR2 (germline): ENHRY, SYGVKD. The CDR3 length is 16 residues. V was pared by 7 bases and J by 7 bases, with 11 bases of the junction left unmatched. DNA for the CDR3: TGTGCCATCAAAGAATCTAGCGGGAGGGCTAGTAATGAGCAGTTCTTC. It encodes CAIKESSGRASNEQFF.

This chain uses TRBV5-4 with TRBJ2-7; TRBD1 matches at 12 bases. There are 16 residues in the CDR3. Per the germline V gene, CDR1 is SGHNT and CDR2 is YYREEE (reference sequence). V shed 0 bases, J shed 7 bases, and the junction held 8 bases outside the gene matches. As DNA, the CDR3 is TGTGCCAGCAGCTTGGCCGGGGGACAGGGGGCGCGGGAGCAGTACTTC. This gives the protein CASSLAGGQGAREQYF.

The chain uses TRBV3-1 (or the pseudogene TRBV3-2) and TRBJ1-4; D is perhaps TRBD1 (5 bases). V was cut by 1 base and J by 0 bases, with 12 bases left in between. This CDR3 has 17 residues. Germline CDR1 and CDR2: LGHDT and YNNKEL (reference sequence). The CDR3 sequence: CASSQVQGPATNEKLFF. In DNA form, the CDR3 reads TGTGCCAGCAGCCAAGTCCAGGGCCCTGCAACTAATGAAAAACTGTTTTTT.

This chain uses TRBV6-5 with TRBJ2-1; 8 bases line up with TRBD1. CDR1 is MNHEY, CDR2 SVGAGI, per germline. This CDR3 is 14 amino acids long. V lost 2 bases to trimming and J lost 5 bases; unmatched junction nucleotides: 2. CDR3 bases: TGTGCCAGCAGTTACGGGACAGGCGACAATGAGCAGTTCTTC. Translation gives CASSYGTGDNEQFF.

V usage is TRBV5-6 and J usage is TRBJ1-2, with a possible D match to TRBD1 (6 bases). Germline loops: CDR1 SGHDT, CDR2 YYEEEE. The CDR3 is made up of 13 amino acids. Trimming took off 0 bases at V and 4 bases at J, with 7 bases between the two ends. The CDR3 nucleotides are TGTGCCAGCAGCTTGGACAGGGCCTATGGCTACACCTTC. As protein: CASSLDRAYGYTF.

This chain uses TRBV7-9 with TRBJ1-6, with D perhaps matching TRBD1 (6 bases). Germline-derived CDR1 and CDR2 are SEHNR and FQNEAQ (reference sequence). The germline V and J ends were trimmed by 5 bases and 0 bases, with 14 bases remaining between them. The CDR3 is 17 amino acids. Here the CDR3 DNA reads TGTGCCAGCAGCGGACGGACAGAGAGCTCCTATAATTCACCCCTCCACTTT. This sequence encodes CASSGRTESSYNSPLHF.

This clone was counted many times. The chain combines TRBV27 with TRBJ2-1; 9 bases agree with TRBD2. After removal of 3 bases from V and 8 bases from J, the junction contained 11 bases not matched to a gene. Looked up from germline, CDR1 is MNHEY and CDR2 is SMNVEV (reference sequence). The CDR3 totals 16 residues. The DNA for the CDR3 is TGTGCCAGCAGTTTTGGTAGCGGGAGTGGCGTGGATGAGCAGTTCTTC. The encoded protein is CASSFGSGSGVDEQFF.